This entry features one T cell receptor beta chain sequence. The CDR3 runs to 16 residues. V lost 3 bases and J 2 bases, leaving 15 bases between the germline ends. Germline values: CDR1 SNHLY, CDR2 FYNNEI. Using immunoSEQ multiplex PCR, the repertoire was profiled, and TCRdb retains in-frame clones only, with some absent. The sample has roughly 100,000 clones, more than 85% seen once; the top ten hold under 0.35%. The record originates from a study of technical replicates of blood from several donors. The sequence was obtained from a human donor in good health. V gene TRBV2 combines with J gene TRBJ2-3, with D maybe TRBD2 (5 bases). The sample consisted of T cells isolated from PBMCs. The CDR3 loop reads CASSDLGQRYTDTQYF. CDR3 DNA: TGTGCCAGCAGTGACCTGGGCCAGCGGTACACAGATACGCAGTATTTT. Full variable domain (outside the CDR3, taken from reference TRBV2 and TRBJ2-3): EPEVTQTPSHQVTQMGQEVILRCVPISNHLYFYWYRQILGQKVEFLVSFYNNEISEKSEIFDDQFSVERPDGSNFTLKIRSTKLEDSAMYFCASSDLGQRYTDTQYFGPGTRLTVL.